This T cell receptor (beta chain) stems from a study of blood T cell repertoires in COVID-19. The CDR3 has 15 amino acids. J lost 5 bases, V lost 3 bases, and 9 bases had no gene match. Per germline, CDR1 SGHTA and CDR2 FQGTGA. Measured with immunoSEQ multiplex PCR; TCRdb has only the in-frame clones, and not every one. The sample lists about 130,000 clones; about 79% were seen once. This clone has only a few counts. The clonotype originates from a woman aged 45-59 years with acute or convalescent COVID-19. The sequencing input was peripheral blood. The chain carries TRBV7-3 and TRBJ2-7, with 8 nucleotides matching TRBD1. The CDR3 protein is CASSLSGQGMDEQYF. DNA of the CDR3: TGTGCCAGCAGCTTGTCAGGACAGGGAATGGACGAGCAGTACTTC.